Given below is one T cell receptor beta chain in context. The antigen is undetermined. Included in the TCR beta cDNA libraries were unique molecular identifiers. The T cell input of about 0.95 to 11 million gave 400,000 to 500,000 cDNA molecules. TCRdb reprocessed the PCR reads with MiXCR, giving one entry per CDR3 protein. The top ten hold about 4.8% of the sample, which has 800,000 to 950,000 distinct CDR3 sequences, roughly 58% seen once. The data originate from a study of post-analysis software for immune sequencing data. Study results and caveats: Comparison of patients with controls showed five TRBV segments more frequent in patients, TRBV5-6, TRBV5-1 and TRBV20-1 among them. Multiple sclerosis was associated with a significant reduction in normalized Chao1 diversity relative to controls.

From germline, CDR1 is SGHTA and CDR2 FQGNSA. This CDR3 region has 17 residues. J was trimmed by 10 bases and V by 4 bases; bases with no gene match: 19. The sample was blood. The origin of this receptor is a girl between 10 and 17 years old with multiple sclerosis. J is TRBJ2-1 and V is TRBV7-2; TRBD2 matches 7 bases. The CDR3 is CASSSYGPSLGLGEQFF. DNA of the CDR3: TGTGCCAGCAGCTCTTATGGCCCCTCTCTCGGACTAGGCGAGCAGTTCTTC. The full variable domain, in which reference TRBV7-2 and TRBJ2-1 provide the parts outside the CDR3, is GAGVSQSPSNKVTEKGKDVELRCDPISGHTALYWYRQSLGQGLEFLIYFQGNSAPDKSGLPSDRFSAERTGGSVSTLTIQRTQQEDSAVYLCASSSYGPSLGLGEQFFGPGTRLTVL.